This TCR beta chain stems from a study of long-term antiretroviral therapy in people with HIV. Study-level background: The 2015 immediate-ART recommendation came about a decade after the earliest samples.

Survey level was the resolution at which the v3.0 immunoSEQ assay ran. Sequencing was designed to cover roughly 40,000-55,000 T-cell genomes in each sample. The data were produced by immunoSEQ multiplex PCR, yet TCRdb's version contains in-frame clones alone and is incomplete. The table lists 15,000 or so clones, approximately 84% of them singletons. Study-wide findings and caveats: Post-ART, diversity grew, though it stayed under transplant donor control levels. When set beside controls, HIV repertoires had CDR3 length ranges that were narrower.

The CDR3 is 14 amino acids. The V end lost 2 bases, the J end lost 8 bases, and 15 bases lay between the germline ends. Germline V gene sequence: CDR1 KGHSH, CDR2 LQKENI. Note on this clone: Its antigen is currently unknown.

The material was unsorted PBMCs, obtained less than 1.3 years before starting antiretroviral therapy. This sequence originates from a man in his thirties or forties with HIV. This rearrangement joins TRBV18 to TRBJ1-2, with D tentatively TRBD1 (6 bases). The CDR3 DNA sequence: TGTGCCAGCTCACCATTGGACAGTCCGGTCGGCTACACCTTC. Translation: CASSPLDSPVGYTF.